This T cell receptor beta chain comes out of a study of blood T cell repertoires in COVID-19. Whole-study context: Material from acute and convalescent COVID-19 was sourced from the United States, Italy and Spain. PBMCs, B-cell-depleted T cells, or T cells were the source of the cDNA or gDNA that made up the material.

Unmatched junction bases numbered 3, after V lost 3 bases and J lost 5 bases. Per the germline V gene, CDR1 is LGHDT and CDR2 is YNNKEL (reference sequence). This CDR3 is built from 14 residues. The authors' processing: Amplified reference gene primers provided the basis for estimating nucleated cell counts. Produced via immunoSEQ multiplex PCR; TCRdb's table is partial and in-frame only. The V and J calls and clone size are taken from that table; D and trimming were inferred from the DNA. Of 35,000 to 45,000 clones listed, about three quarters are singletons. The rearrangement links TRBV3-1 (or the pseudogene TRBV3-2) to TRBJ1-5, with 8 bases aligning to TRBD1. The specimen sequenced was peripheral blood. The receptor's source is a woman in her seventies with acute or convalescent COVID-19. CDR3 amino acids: CASSQMTGDQPQHF. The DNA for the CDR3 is TGTGCCAGCAGCCAGATGACAGGGGATCAGCCCCAGCATTTT.